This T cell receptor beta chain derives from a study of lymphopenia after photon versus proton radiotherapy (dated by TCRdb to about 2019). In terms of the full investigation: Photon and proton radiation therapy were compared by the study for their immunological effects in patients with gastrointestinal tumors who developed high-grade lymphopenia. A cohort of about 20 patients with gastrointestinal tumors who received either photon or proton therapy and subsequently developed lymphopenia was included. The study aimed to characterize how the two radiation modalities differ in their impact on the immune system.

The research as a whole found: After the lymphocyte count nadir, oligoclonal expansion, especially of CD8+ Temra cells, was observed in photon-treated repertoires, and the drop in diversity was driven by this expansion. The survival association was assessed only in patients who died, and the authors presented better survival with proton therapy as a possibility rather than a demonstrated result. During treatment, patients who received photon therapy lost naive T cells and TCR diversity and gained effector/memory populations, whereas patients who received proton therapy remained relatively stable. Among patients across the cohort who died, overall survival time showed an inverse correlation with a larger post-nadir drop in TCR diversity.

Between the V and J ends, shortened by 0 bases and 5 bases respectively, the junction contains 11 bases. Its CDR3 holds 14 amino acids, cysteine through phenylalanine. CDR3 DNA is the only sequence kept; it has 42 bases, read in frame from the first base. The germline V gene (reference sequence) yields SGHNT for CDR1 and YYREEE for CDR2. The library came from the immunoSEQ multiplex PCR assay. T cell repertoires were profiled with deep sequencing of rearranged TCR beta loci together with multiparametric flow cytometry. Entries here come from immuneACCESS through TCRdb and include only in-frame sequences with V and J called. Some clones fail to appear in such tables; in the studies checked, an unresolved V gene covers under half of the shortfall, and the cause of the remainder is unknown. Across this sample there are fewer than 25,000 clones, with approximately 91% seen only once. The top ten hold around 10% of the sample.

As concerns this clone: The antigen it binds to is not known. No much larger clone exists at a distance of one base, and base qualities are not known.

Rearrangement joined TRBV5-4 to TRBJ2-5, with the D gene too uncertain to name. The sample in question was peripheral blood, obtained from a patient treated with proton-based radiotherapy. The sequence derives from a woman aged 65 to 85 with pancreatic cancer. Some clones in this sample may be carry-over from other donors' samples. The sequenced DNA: TGTGCCAGCAGCTTGGCAGGCTCCGGGGAGACCCAGTACTTC. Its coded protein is CASSLAGSGETQYF.